Listed here are 16 T cell receptor beta chains from one sample, sequenced in a study of shared clonotypes between healthy human individuals. Clones were read by immunoSEQ multiplex PCR, and TCRdb kept only the in-frame ones, dropping some. The data show millions of clones, with 90% to 95% seen just once and roughly 0.14% held by the top ten. Sequencing used naive CD4+ T cells sorted from blood. Subset denoted: CD45RA+ positively selected. The receptors here all came from a young man in good health.

This clone was picked up one time. The chain combines TRBV6-5 with TRBJ2-5; a weak D match, TRBD1 (6 bases). The CDR3 totals 14 residues. V shed 4 bases and J shed 1 base, with 10 bases lying between them. CDR1 MNHEY and CDR2 SVGAGI come from the germline V gene. This CDR3 is CASSWSRGQETQYF. The CDR3, as DNA: TGTGCCAGCAGTTGGAGCAGGGGCCAAGAGACCCAGTACTTC.

A single count supports this clone. The chain has TRBV19 and TRBJ2-6, with D possibly TRBD1 on 6 matching bases. This CDR3 has 18 amino acids. V lost 8 bases to trimming and J lost 0 bases, with 20 bases between them. The germline V gene has CDR1 LNHDA and CDR2 SQIVND (reference sequence). For the CDR3, the DNA is TGTGCCAGTGCTAGGTATGGGACATCAAACTCTGGGGCCAACGTCCTGACTTTC. Amino acid sequence: CASARYGTSNSGANVLTF.

The gene calls are TRBV19 and TRBJ2-4; no reliable D call. V gave up 5 bases and J gave up 0 bases, with 14 bases separating them. The CDR3 sequence is 16 residues long. Germline values: CDR1 LNHDA, CDR2 SQIVND (reference sequence). The CDR3: CASSPRSPLAKNIQYF. The CDR3 region has the DNA TGTGCCAGTAGTCCCCGGTCCCCACTAGCCAAAAACATTCAGTACTTC.

For the CDR3, the DNA is TGTGCCAGTAGACCTAGCGGGATTGTCTACAATGAGCAGTTCTTC. This translates into CASRPSGIVYNEQFF. The chain has TRBV19 and TRBJ2-1; 9 bases are a match to TRBD2. V was clipped by 6 bases and J by 3 bases; unmatched bases: 6. CDR1 is LNHDA, CDR2 SQIVND, per germline (reference sequence). The CDR3 runs to 15 residues.

The rearrangement joins TRBV4-3 to TRBJ2-5; D is unresolved. The germline V and J ends were trimmed by 4 bases and 1 base, with 10 bases remaining between them. The CDR3 consists of 14 residues. Germline V lookup: CDR1 LGHNA, CDR2 YSLEER. Here the CDR3 reads CASSRRLGQETQYF. CDR3 coding DNA: TGCGCCAGCAGCCGCCGACTCGGCCAAGAGACCCAGTACTTC.

The genes are TRBV6-4 and TRBJ2-3; 7 bases agree with TRBD1. Germline V gives CDR1 MRHNA, CDR2 SNTAGT. CDR3 size: 15 residues. Losses at the gene ends were 4 bases for V and 2 bases for J; bases not matched to a gene: 6. This CDR3 reads CASSVRGYSTDTQYF. The CDR3 bases are TGTGCCAGCAGTGTCAGGGGGTACTCCACAGATACGCAGTATTTT.

The chain combines TRBV5-8 with TRBJ2-6; 10 bases are shared with TRBD1. Germline values: CDR1 SGHTS, CDR2 YDEGEE. This CDR3 has 17 amino acids. Trimming at V came to 6 bases and at J to 2 bases, leaving 8 bases not matched to a gene. CDR3 in amino acids: CASKPGQGSAGANVLTF. CDR3 coding DNA: TGTGCCAGCAAACCGGGACAGGGGTCCGCTGGGGCCAACGTCCTGACTTTC.

V gene TRBV7-2 combines with J gene TRBJ2-3; D remains unclear. This CDR3 spans 12 amino acids. The V and J ends lost 4 bases and 4 bases respectively, with 6 bases between them. Germline CDR1 is SGHTA and CDR2 is FQGNSA. The CDR3 loop is CASSSSADTQYF. CDR3 sequence (DNA): TGTGCCAGCAGCTCCTCTGCAGATACGCAGTATTTT.

A word on this clone: The identical CDR3 is also encoded by other nucleotide sequences in the sample. V is TRBV2 and J is TRBJ1-4; TRBD1 agrees at 11 bases. The germline CDR1 and CDR2 sequences are SNHLY and FYNNEI. The CDR3 totals 15 residues. Trimming removed 6 bases from V and 2 bases from J; junction bases left unmatched: 2. This CDR3 reads CASRGQGGTNEKLFF. In DNA, the CDR3 is TGTGCCAGCAGGGGACAGGGGGGTACTAATGAAAAACTGTTTTTT.

The chain couples TRBV11-2 to TRBJ2-5; D uncertain. CDR1 and CDR2 (germline): SGHAT, FQNNGV. V gave up 1 base and J gave up 5 bases, with 11 bases separating them. The CDR3 has 14 residues. The CDR3 reads CASSLVGMAETQYF. The CDR3, as DNA: TGTGCCAGCAGCTTAGTCGGAATGGCGGAGACCCAGTACTTC.

The CDR3, as DNA: TGTGCCAGCAGCCCCCGGATAAACACTGAAGCTTTCTTT. Protein product: CASSPRINTEAFF. The chain recombines TRBV6-6 with TRBJ1-1; D is uncertain. This CDR3 has 13 amino acids. From germline, CDR1 is MNHNY and CDR2 SVGAGI (reference sequence). Trimming removed 6 bases from V and 2 bases from J, with 10 bases in between.

Comments on this clone: Different DNA sequences within this sample yield the same CDR3. The chain has TRBV7-2 and TRBJ2-7, with D perhaps TRBD2 (5 bases). V was pared by 3 bases and J by 2 bases, with 11 bases between. CDR3 length: 14 amino acids. The germline V gene has CDR1 SGHTA and CDR2 FQGNSA. The CDR3 sequence is CASSLSGGPYEQYF. In nucleotides, the CDR3 is TGTGCCAGCAGCTTGAGCGGTGGTCCCTACGAGCAGTACTTC.

This clone was seen once. This chain links TRBV5-1 with TRBJ2-5; D unclear. Germline lookup yields CDR1 SGHRS and CDR2 YFSETQ. This CDR3 spans 14 amino acids. Trimming cost V 3 bases and J 1 base, with 10 bases left between them. The CDR3 loop is CASSSDTGQETQYF. In DNA form, the CDR3 reads TGCGCCAGCAGCTCCGACACGGGCCAAGAGACCCAGTACTTC.

Concerning this clone itself: The sample holds other DNA sequences that translate to the same CDR3. The chain employs TRBV5-4 and TRBJ1-2; 8 positions match TRBD1. Germline lookup yields CDR1 SGHNT and CDR2 YYREEE (reference sequence). V lost 7 bases, J lost 0 bases, and 8 bases stayed unmatched. The CDR3 has 15 residues. The CDR3 loop reads CASSLRDRPNYGYTF. The CDR3 DNA reads as TGTGCCAGCTCCCTTCGGGACAGGCCTAACTATGGCTACACCTTC.

The chain has TRBV5-1 and TRBJ2-3; D is unresolved. Between the trimmed V and J ends, which lost 0 bases and 2 bases, there was a span of 13 bases. Germline CDR1 is SGHRS and CDR2 is YFSETQ. The CDR3 is made up of 16 amino acids. The CDR3 region has the DNA TGCGCCAGCAGCTTGGGGGGTCATGGAAACACAGATACGCAGTATTTT. As protein: CASSLGGHGNTDTQYF.

J is TRBJ2-5 and V is TRBV11-2; TRBD1 matches 10 bases. Germline values: CDR1 SGHAT, CDR2 FQNNGV. This CDR3 is 15 amino acids long. Trimming removed 5 bases from V and 4 bases from J; junction bases left unmatched: 7. CDR3 protein: CASSPDGTGVETQYF. CDR3 sequence (DNA): TGTGCCAGCAGCCCCGACGGGACAGGGGTAGAGACCCAGTACTTC.